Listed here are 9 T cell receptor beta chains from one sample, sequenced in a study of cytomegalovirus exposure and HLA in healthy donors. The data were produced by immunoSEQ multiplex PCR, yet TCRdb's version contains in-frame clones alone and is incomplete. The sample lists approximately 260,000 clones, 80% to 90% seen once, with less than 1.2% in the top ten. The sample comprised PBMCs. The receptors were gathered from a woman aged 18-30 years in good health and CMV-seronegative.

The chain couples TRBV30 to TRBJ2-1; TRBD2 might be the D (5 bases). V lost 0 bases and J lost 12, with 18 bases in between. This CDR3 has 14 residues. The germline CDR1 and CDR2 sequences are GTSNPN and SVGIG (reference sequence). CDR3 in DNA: TGTGCCTGGAGTGTCGGTGGGAGCGGTGTAGGGCAGTTCTTC. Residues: CAWSVGGSGVGQFF.

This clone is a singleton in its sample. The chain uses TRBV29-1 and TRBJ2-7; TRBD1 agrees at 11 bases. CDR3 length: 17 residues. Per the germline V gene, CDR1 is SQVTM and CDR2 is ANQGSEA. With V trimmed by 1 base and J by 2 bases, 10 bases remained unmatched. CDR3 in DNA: TGCAGCGTTGAAGGGGAAATTCGGGGACAGGGGGCCTACGAGCAGTACTTC. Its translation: CSVEGEIRGQGAYEQYF.

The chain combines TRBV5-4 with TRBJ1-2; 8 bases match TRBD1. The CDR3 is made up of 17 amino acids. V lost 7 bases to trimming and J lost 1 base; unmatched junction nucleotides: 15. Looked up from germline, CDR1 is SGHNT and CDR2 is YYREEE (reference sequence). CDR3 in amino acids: CASSLRTGNSFNYGYTF. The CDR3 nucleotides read TGTGCCAGCTCCCTCCGGACAGGGAATTCCTTTAACTATGGCTACACCTTC.

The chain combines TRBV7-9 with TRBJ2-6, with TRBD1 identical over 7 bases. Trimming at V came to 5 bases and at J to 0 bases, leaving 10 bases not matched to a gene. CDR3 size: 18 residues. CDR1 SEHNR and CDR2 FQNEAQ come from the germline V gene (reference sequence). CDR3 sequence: CASSHGTERYSGANVLTF. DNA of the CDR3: TGTGCCAGCAGCCATGGGACAGAACGTTACTCTGGGGCCAACGTCCTGACTTTC.

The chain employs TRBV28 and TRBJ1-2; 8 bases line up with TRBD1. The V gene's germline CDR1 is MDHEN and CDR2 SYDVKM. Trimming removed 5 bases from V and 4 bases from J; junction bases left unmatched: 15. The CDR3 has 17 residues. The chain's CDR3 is CASSPPGTGPQGYGYTF. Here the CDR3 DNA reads TGTGCCAGCAGTCCCCCGGGGACAGGCCCTCAGGGCTATGGCTACACCTTC.

In DNA, the CDR3 is TGTGCCAGCAGCGGAACGTGGGGGAGGGGAGGAGCTTTCTTT. This sequence encodes CASSGTWGRGGAFF. The rearrangement uses TRBV13 and TRBJ1-1, with a weak D call TRBD1 (5 bases). Trimming cost V 5 bases and J 10 bases, with 20 bases left between them. Germline CDR1 and CDR2: PRHDT and FYEKMQ (reference sequence). The CDR3 has 14 residues.

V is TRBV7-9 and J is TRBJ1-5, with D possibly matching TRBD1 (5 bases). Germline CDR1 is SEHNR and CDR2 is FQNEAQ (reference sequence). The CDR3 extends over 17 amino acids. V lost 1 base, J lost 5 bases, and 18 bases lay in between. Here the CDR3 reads CASSLGSWGAFDQPQHF. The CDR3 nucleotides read TGTGCCAGCAGCTTAGGGTCCTGGGGCGCTTTTGATCAGCCCCAGCATTTT.

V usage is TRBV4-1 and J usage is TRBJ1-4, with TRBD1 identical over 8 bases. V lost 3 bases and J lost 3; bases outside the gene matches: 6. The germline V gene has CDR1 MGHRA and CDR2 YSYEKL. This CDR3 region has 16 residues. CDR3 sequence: CASSHSSTGANEKLFF. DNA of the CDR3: TGCGCCAGCAGCCATTCTTCGACAGGGGCTAATGAAAAACTGTTTTTT.

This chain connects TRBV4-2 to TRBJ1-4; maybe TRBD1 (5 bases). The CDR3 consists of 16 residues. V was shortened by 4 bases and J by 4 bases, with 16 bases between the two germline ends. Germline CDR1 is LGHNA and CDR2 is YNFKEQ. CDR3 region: CASSPGGTDYNEKLFF. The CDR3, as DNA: TGTGCCAGCAGCCCGGGGGGGACGGATTATAATGAAAAACTGTTTTTT.